This paragraph reports one T cell receptor (beta chain). Seattle patients were enrolled during active infection and followed longitudinally. The sample is drawn from a study of blood T cell repertoires in COVID-19. Whole-study context: Collection of acute and convalescent COVID-19 samples took place in the United States, Italy and Spain.

Source study methods: Reference gene primer amplification in the assay estimated nucleated cell counts. The data were produced by immunoSEQ multiplex PCR, yet TCRdb's version contains in-frame clones alone and is incomplete. D and trimming come from the DNA, and the V and J calls and clone size come from that table. This table has almost 200,000 clones, about 76% appearing once. Trimming stripped 6 bases from V and 12 bases from J, with 15 bases between. The CDR3 has 12 amino acids. The V gene is TRBV12-3 or TRBV12-4, the J gene TRBJ2-1; no clear D. The sequencing sample was made of peripheral blood. The clonotype comes from a middle-aged woman with COVID-19, enrolled during active disease. The CDR3 spells CASSRRPFRQFF. In DNA, the CDR3 is TGTGCCAGCAGCCGGAGACCCTTCCGGCAGTTCTTC.